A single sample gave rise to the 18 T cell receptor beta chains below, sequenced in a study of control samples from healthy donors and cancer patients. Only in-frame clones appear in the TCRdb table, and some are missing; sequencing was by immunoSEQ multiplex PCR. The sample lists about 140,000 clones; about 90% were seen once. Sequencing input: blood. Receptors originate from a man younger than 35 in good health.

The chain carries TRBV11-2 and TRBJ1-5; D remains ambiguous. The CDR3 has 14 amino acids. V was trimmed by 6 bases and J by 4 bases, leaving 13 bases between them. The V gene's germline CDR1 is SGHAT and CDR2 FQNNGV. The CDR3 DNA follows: TGTGCCAGCAGTTCGGGGAGAGGGAATCAGCCCCAGCATTTT. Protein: CASSSGRGNQPQHF.

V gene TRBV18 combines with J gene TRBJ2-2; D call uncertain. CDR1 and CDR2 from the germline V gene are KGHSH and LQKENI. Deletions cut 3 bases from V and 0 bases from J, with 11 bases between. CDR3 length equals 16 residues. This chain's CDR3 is CASSPSSPANTGELFF. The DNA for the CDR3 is TGTGCCAGCTCACCTTCGTCCCCCGCGAACACCGGGGAGCTGTTTTTT.

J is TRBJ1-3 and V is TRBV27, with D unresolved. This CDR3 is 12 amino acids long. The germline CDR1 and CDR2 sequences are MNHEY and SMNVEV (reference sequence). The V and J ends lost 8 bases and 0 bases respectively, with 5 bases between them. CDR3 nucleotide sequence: TGTGCCAGCGGGTTCTCTGGAAACACCATATATTTT. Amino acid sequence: CASGFSGNTIYF.

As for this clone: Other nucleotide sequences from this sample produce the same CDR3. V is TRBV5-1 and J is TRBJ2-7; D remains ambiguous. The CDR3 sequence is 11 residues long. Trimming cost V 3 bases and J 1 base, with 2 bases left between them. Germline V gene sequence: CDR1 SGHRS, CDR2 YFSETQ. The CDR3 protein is CASSSSYEQYF. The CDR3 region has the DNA TGCGCCAGCAGCTCGTCCTACGAGCAGTACTTC.

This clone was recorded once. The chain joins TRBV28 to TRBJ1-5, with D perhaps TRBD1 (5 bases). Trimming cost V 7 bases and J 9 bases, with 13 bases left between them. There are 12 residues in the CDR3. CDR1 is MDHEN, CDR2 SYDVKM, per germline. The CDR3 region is CASKLGTLPQHF. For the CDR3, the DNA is TGTGCCAGCAAACTCGGGACTCTGCCCCAGCATTTT. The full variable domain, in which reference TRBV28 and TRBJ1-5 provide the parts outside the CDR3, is DVKVTQSSRYLVKRTGEKVFLECVQDMDHENMFWYRQDPGLGLRLIYFSYDVKMKEKGDIPEGYSVSREKKERFSLILESASTNQTSMYLCASKLGTLPQHFGDGTRLSIL.

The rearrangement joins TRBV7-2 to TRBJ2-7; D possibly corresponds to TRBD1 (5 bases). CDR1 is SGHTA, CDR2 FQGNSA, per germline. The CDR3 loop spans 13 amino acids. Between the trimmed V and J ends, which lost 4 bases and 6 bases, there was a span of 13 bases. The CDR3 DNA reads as TGTGCCAGCAGCTCAATACAGGTGGGCGAGCAGTACTTC. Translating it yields CASSSIQVGEQYF.

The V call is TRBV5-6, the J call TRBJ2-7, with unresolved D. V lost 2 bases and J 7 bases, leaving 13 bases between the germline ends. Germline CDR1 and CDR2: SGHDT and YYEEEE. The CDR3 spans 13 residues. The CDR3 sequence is CASSFASAREQYF. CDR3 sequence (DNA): TGTGCCAGCAGCTTTGCTTCTGCGAGGGAGCAGTACTTC.

Written as DNA, the CDR3 is TGTGCCAGCAGCCGCGGAATCCAAGAGACCCAGTACTTC. Translation gives CASSRGIQETQYF. The chain carries TRBV7-8 and TRBJ2-5; D not certain. This CDR3 region has 13 residues. Germline values: CDR1 SGHVS, CDR2 FQNEAQ. Trimming removed 5 bases at V and 1 base at J, with 8 bases between.

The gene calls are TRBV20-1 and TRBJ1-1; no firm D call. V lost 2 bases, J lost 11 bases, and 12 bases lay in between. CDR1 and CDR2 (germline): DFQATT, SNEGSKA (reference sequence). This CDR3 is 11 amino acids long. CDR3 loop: CSARTAGRAFF. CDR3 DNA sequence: TGCAGTGCTAGAACCGCAGGTAGGGCTTTCTTT.

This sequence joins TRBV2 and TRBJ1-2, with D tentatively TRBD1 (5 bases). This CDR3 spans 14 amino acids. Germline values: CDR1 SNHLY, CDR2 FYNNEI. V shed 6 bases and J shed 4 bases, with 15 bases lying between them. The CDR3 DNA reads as TGTGCCAGCAGCGAGGGACCGCAATTCTATGGCTACACCTTC. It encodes CASSEGPQFYGYTF.

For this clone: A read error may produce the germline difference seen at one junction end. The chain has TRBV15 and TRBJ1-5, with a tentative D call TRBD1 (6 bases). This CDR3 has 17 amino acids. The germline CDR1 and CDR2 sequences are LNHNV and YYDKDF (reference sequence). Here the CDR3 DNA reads TGTGCCACCAGCAGAGACCTCGGACTGGACAGCAATCGGCCCCAGCATTTT. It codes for CATSRDLGLDSNRPQHF.

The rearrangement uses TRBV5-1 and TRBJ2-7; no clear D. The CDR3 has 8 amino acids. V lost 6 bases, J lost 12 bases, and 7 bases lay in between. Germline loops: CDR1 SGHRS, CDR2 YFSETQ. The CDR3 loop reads CASTPRYF. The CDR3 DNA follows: TGCGCCAGCACCCCTAGGTACTTC.

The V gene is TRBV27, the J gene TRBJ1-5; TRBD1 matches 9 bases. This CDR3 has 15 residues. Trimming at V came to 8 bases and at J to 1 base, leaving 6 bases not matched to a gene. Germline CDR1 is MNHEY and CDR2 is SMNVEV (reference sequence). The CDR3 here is CASGGQGVSNQPQHF. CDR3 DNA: TGTGCCAGCGGGGGACAGGGAGTAAGCAATCAGCCCCAGCATTTT.

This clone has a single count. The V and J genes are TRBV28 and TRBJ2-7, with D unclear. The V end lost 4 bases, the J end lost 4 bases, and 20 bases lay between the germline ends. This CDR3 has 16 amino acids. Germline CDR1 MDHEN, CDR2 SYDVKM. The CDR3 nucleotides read TGTGCCAGCAGTTCCCCCTCTGTGGGGAAGGGTTACGAGCAGTACTTC. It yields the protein CASSSPSVGKGYEQYF. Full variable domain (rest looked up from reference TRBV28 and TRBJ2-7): DVKVTQSSRYLVKRTGEKVFLECVQDMDHENMFWYRQDPGLGLRLIYFSYDVKMKEKGDIPEGYSVSREKKERFSLILESASTNQTSMYLCASSSPSVGKGYEQYFGPGTRLTVT.

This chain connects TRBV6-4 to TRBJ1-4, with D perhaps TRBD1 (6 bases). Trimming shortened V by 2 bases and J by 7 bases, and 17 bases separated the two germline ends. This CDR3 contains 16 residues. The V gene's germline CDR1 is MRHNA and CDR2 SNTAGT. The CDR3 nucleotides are TGTGCCAGCAGTGACGCCCGGGACAAATTTAGTGAAAAACTGTTTTTT. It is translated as CASSDARDKFSEKLFF.

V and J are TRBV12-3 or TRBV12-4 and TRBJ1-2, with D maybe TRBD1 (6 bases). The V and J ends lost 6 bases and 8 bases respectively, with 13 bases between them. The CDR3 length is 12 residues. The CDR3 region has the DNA TGTGCCAGCAGCTGGACAGAGGGGGGCTACACCTTC. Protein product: CASSWTEGGYTF.

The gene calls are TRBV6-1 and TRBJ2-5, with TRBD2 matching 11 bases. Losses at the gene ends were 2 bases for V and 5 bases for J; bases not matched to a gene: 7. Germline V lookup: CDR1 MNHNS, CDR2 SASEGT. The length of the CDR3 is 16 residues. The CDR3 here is CASSEKLAGARETQYF. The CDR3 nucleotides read TGTGCCAGCAGTGAAAAACTAGCGGGGGCTCGGGAGACCCAGTACTTC.

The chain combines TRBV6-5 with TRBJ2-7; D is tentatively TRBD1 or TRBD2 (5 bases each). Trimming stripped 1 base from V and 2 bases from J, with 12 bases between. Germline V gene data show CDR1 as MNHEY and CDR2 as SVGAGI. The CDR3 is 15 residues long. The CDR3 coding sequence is TGTGCCAGCAGTTACTTGGGACGGGAAACCTACGAGCAGTACTTC. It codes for CASSYLGRETYEQYF.